This T cell receptor beta chain is from a study of a mutant IDH1 vaccine in newly diagnosed glioma. Study-level information: Once 4-6 weeks had passed after radiotherapy alone, vaccination started, or it started with temozolomide cycles. Pretreatment consisted of radiotherapy, temozolomide, or both, with most receiving both.

Points from the study as a whole: Pseudoprogression appeared unlinked to shifts in leading peripheral T cell clonotypes.

The CDR3 totals 15 residues. The germline gives CDR1 MNHNY, CDR2 SVGAGI (reference sequence). Trimming at V came to 6 bases and at J to 2 bases, leaving 5 bases not matched to a gene. Specified time point: week 5, during vaccination. Every vaccine dose comprised 300 ug of mutant IDH1 20-mer peptide plus topical imiquimod. New astrocytomas of WHO grade 3 or 4 that were IDH1-mutant and ATRX-lost were found in the donors. This table comes from immunoSEQ multiplex PCR, and its TCRdb copy is limited to in-frame clones, with some not included. In the table there are under 70,000 clones, 84% of which are singletons. Of note for this clone: Its antigen is currently unknown.

The receptor was derived from a woman aged 50 to 60 with glioma. Sequenced material: PBMCs, taken from a glioma patient whose treatment included an IDH1 peptide vaccine. The genes are TRBV6-6 and TRBJ1-3, with 9 nucleotides matching TRBD1. CDR3 nucleotide sequence: TGTGCCAGCAGCCTGGACAGGGGAGCTGGAAACACCATATATTTT. It encodes CASSLDRGAGNTIYF.